The sample holds many counts of the clone carrying this TCR beta chain. This record comes from a study of metastatic and nonmetastatic thyroid tumors. With 11 bases removed from V and 8 bases from J, the gap between germline ends came to 12 bases. CDR3 length: 11 residues. CDR1 is MNHNS, CDR2 SASEGT, per germline. TCRdb re-called clones from the PCR reads using MiXCR. Among about 70,000 clones listed, 18% were seen once. There were no patients who had received any treatment before thyroid surgery. This TCR derives from a female donor with papillary thyroid cancer or a benign thyroid nodule (not recorded which). Some clones in this sample may be carry-over from other donors' samples. The rearrangement links TRBV6-1 to TRBJ1-4; no definite D call. Specimen: blood. For the CDR3, the DNA is TGTGCCTCAGCAATCGGGGAAAAACTGTTTTTT. This gives the protein CASAIGEKLFF.